The rows below give T cell receptor beta chains drawn from one sample of a study of cytomegalovirus exposure and HLA in healthy donors. Here immunoSEQ multiplex PCR was the method, and the copy in TCRdb shows in-frame clones only, minus some. The repertoire holds 85,000 to 120,000 clones, about 70% seen once, with 6.1% in the top ten. Sequencing was done on a sample of PBMCs. Receptor source: a woman in her forties or fifties in good health and CMV-seropositive. The CDR3 runs from the conserved cysteine through the conserved F or W. A D gene is named only where the DNA matches it firmly. Size is stated for part of the rows, as once, few or many counts, or as a class when the clone is expanded.

NA,NA,TRBV28,TRBJ2-5,CASTPGPYRGETQYF,TGTGCCAGCACCCCGGGCCCGTACCGGGGAGAGACCCAGTACTTC
NA,few,TRBV4-1,TRBJ1-1,CASSPLEVGRTEAFF,TGCGCCAGCAGCCCTCTCGAGGTAGGGAGGACTGAAGCTTTCTTT
NA,NA,TRBV5-1,TRBJ1-5,CASSFSGGGGQPQHF,TGCGCCAGCAGCTTCAGTGGTGGGGGCGGTCAGCCCCAGCATTTT
NA,NA,TRBV6-5,TRBJ1-2,CASGEGPNYGYTF,TGTGCCAGCGGGGAGGGGCCTAACTATGGCTACACCTTC
NA,NA,TRBV27,TRBJ2-4,CASSLKIGAKNIQYF,TGTGCCAGCAGTTTAAAAATCGGGGCCAAAAACATTCAGTACTTC
TRBD1,NA,TRBV4-2,TRBJ1-5,CASSQGGQAVGQPQHF,TGTGCCAGCAGCCAAGGGGGACAGGCCGTTGGTCAGCCCCAGCATTTT
NA,NA,TRBV6-5,TRBJ1-2,CASSYVGTGYGYTF,TGTGCCAGCAGTTACGTGGGCACGGGGTACGGCTACACCTTC
NA,NA,TRBV7-9,TRBJ1-5,CASSLIQGQPQHF,TGTGCCAGCAGCTTAATTCAGGGCCAGCCCCAGCATTTT
TRBD1,NA,TRBV4-1,TRBJ2-4,CASSQGQGASIQYF,TGCGCCAGCAGCCAAGGGCAGGGGGCGAGCATTCAGTACTTC
TRBD1,few,TRBV30,TRBJ1-1,CGWRQGTGYTEAFF,TGTGGCTGGCGCCAAGGGACAGGCTACACTGAAGCTTTCTTT
NA,NA,TRBV28,TRBJ1-3,CASTKTGSSGNTIYF,TGTGCCAGCACCAAAACAGGCAGCTCTGGAAACACCATATATTTT
NA,NA,TRBV6-5,TRBJ1-2,CASSIANGGYYGYTF,TGTGCCAGCTCCATCGCGAACGGGGGTTACTATGGCTACACCTTC
TRBD2,NA,TRBV7-8,TRBJ2-5,CASSFTSGGVQETQYF,TGTGCCAGCAGCTTCACTAGCGGGGGGGTCCAAGAGACCCAGTACTTC
NA,NA,TRBV19,TRBJ2-1,CASSIYLLVQGKYNEQFF,TGTGCCAGTAGTATATATCTGTTGGTACAGGGAAAGTACAATGAGCAGTTCTTC
NA,NA,TRBV5-6,TRBJ2-7,CASSFEREQYF,TGTGCCAGCAGCTTCGAGCGGGAGCAGTACTTC
NA,NA,TRBV5-1,TRBJ2-7,CASSLAPGSTYEQYF,TGCGCCAGCAGCTTGGCCCCGGGGTCAACCTACGAGCAGTACTTC
NA,NA,TRBV4-2,TRBJ1-6,CASSQDITVSSYNSPLHF,TGTGCCAGCAGCCAAGATATAACAGTGAGCTCCTATAATTCACCCCTCCACTTT
TRBD1,once,TRBV5-6,TRBJ1-2,CASSSKTGVGYGYTF,TGTGCCAGCAGCTCAAAAACAGGGGTGGGCTATGGCTACACCTTC
TRBD1,NA,TRBV5-4,TRBJ1-2,CASSLTGGVYGYTF,TGTGCCAGCAGCTTGACAGGGGGGGTCTATGGCTACACCTTC
NA,NA,TRBV28,TRBJ2-2,CASMETGELFF,TGTGCCAGCATGGAGACCGGGGAGCTGTTTTTT
NA,medium-sized,TRBV28,TRBJ1-5,CASSARVSFYQPQHF,TGTGCCAGCAGCGCCCGGGTCAGCTTTTATCAGCCCCAGCATTTT
NA,NA,TRBV15,TRBJ1-2,CATSRDSGGYTF,TGTGCCACCAGCAGAGACAGCGGTGGCTACACCTTC
NA,NA,TRBV6-5,TRBJ1-2,CASSRRGNYGYTF,TGTGCCAGCAGTCGGCGAGGGAACTATGGCTACACCTTC
NA,NA,TRBV7-9,TRBJ1-1,CSSSLGFKEIGGAFF,TGTTCCAGCAGCTTAGGTTTTAAGGAGATCGGTGGAGCTTTCTTT
NA,NA,TRBV30,TRBJ1-6,CAWNYYNSPLHF,TGTGCCTGGAATTATTATAATTCACCCCTCCACTTT
TRBD1,NA,TRBV18,TRBJ1-2,CASSDRTGFYGYTF,TGTGCCAGCTCTGACAGGACAGGGTTTTATGGCTACACCTTC
TRBD1,NA,TRBV19,TRBJ1-2,CASSIATGGNYGYTF,TGTGCCAGTAGTATTGCGACAGGGGGAAACTATGGCTACACCTTC
NA,NA,TRBV4-1,TRBJ2-7,CASSQGLQYYEQYF,TGCGCCAGCAGCCAAGGTTTGCAGTACTACGAGCAGTACTTC
NA,NA,TRBV7-2,TRBJ2-7,CASSLAVGSYEQYF,TGTGCCAGCAGCTTAGCGGTCGGCTCCTACGAGCAGTACTTC
TRBD1,many,TRBV7-2,TRBJ2-7,CASSLEGQALSSYEQYF,TGTGCCAGCAGCTTAGAGGGACAGGCCTTAAGCTCCTACGAGCAGTACTTC
NA,NA,TRBV29-1,TRBJ1-2,CSVGGGNYGYTF,TGCAGCGTTGGAGGAGGGAACTATGGCTACACCTTC
TRBD1,NA,TRBV29-1,TRBJ1-1,CSVEKTGGTEAFF,TGCAGCGTTGAAAAGACAGGGGGCACTGAAGCTTTCTTT
NA,NA,TRBV27,TRBJ2-7,CASSFSPPGEQYF,TGTGCCAGCAGTTTTAGTCCTCCCGGGGAGCAGTACTTC
TRBD2,NA,TRBV7-8,TRBJ2-7,CASSSGTRVPYEQYF,TGTGCCAGCAGCTCCGGGACTAGGGTTCCCTACGAGCAGTACTTC
TRBD1,NA,TRBV7-8,TRBJ2-5,CASSSFWTGRETQYF,TGTGCCAGCAGCTCCTTCTGGACAGGACGGGAGACCCAGTACTTC
TRBD1,NA,TRBV2,TRBJ1-5,CASSEGAGGLYQPQHF,TGTGCCAGCAGCGAAGGGGCAGGGGGGTTATATCAGCCCCAGCATTTT
TRBD1,NA,TRBV30,TRBJ1-2,CAWEGTGFYFYGYTF,TGTGCCTGGGAAGGGACAGGGTTTTATTTCTATGGCTACACCTTC
NA,NA,TRBV5-1,TRBJ2-5,CASSLAGLQETQYF,TGCGCCAGCAGCTTGGCAGGTCTCCAAGAGACCCAGTACTTC
NA,few,TRBV10-3,TRBJ1-5,CASSYQANQPQHF,TGTGCCAGCAGTTACCAGGCAAATCAGCCCCAGCATTTT
TRBD1,NA,TRBV19,TRBJ1-2,CATTGGATNYGYTF,TGTGCCACGACAGGGGGGGCTACTAACTATGGCTACACCTTC
NA,many,TRBV5-8,TRBJ1-1,CASSIQRGVGGTEAFF,TGTGCCAGCAGTATCCAGAGAGGGGTGGGGGGCACTGAAGCTTTCTTT
TRBD2,NA,TRBV27,TRBJ2-3,CASSSRASGGDTQYF,TGTGCCAGCAGTTCCCGGGCGAGCGGGGGAGATACGCAGTATTTT
NA,NA,TRBV28,TRBJ2-1,CASSFLEYEQFF,TGTGCCAGCAGTTTCTTAGAGTATGAGCAGTTCTTC
NA,NA,TRBV6-1,TRBJ2-7,CASSDWHLSYEQYF,TGTGCCAGCAGTGATTGGCACCTCTCTTACGAGCAGTACTTC
NA,NA,TRBV13,TRBJ1-2,CASSVRTATYGYTF,TGTGCCAGCAGCGTCAGGACAGCCACCTATGGCTACACCTTC
NA,NA,TRBV28,TRBJ2-7,CASRRGSGIGYEQYF,TGTGCCAGCAGACGTGGGTCAGGAATCGGCTACGAGCAGTACTTC
NA,NA,TRBV11-3,TRBJ2-1,CASSPRQGGEQFF,TGTGCCAGCAGCCCAAGACAGGGAGGTGAGCAGTTCTTC